A single T cell receptor (beta chain) is shown here with its context. The target antigen is unknown. This sample includes further DNA sequences coding for the same CDR3. This sample was taken from a study of CD8+ T cells in alopecia areata. The sequencing template was cDNA reverse transcribed from extracted RNA. TCRdb's copy holds only in-frame clones and misses some; the assay was immunoSEQ multiplex PCR. The sample holds 150,000 to 200,000 clones, more than 50% seen once. Points from the study as a whole: Under tofacitinib, fewer expanded CD8+ clones appeared among the top 100 scalp clones. An increase in clonality over normal scalp was evident in lesional scalp, especially alopecia totalis/universalis.

Described treatment: oral pan-JAK inhibitor, 5-10 mg twice daily. The CDR3 totals 12 residues. The V end was cut by 5 bases, the J end by 3 bases, with 9 bases between. The germline CDR1 and CDR2 sequences are SGHRS and YFSETQ. Sample: CD4+ T cells sorted from blood, taken at week 24, from a patient treated with tofacitinib. The clonotype was recovered from a human donor with alopecia areata. This sequence joins TRBV5-1 and TRBJ2-7, with D hard to call. The CDR3 sequence is CASREDNYEQYF. In DNA form, the CDR3 reads TGCGCCAGCAGGGAAGACAACTACGAGCAGTACTTC.